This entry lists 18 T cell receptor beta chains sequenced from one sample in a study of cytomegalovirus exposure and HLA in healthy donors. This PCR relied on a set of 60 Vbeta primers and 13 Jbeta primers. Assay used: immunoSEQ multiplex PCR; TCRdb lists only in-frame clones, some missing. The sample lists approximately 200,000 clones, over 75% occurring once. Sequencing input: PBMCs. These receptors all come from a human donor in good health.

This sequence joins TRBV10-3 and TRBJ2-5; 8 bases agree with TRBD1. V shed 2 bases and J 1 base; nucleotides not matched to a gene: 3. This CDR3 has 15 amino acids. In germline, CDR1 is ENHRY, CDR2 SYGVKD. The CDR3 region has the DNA TGTGCCATCAGTGAGGGGACAGGCTTCCAAGAGACCCAGTACTTC. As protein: CAISEGTGFQETQYF.

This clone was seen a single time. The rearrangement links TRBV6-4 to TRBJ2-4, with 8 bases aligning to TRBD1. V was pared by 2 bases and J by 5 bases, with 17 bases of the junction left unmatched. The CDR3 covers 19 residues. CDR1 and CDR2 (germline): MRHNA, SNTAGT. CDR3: CASSDRILRTGRIENIQYF. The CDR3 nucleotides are TGTGCCAGCAGTGACAGAATATTGAGGACAGGGAGGATCGAAAACATTCAGTACTTC.

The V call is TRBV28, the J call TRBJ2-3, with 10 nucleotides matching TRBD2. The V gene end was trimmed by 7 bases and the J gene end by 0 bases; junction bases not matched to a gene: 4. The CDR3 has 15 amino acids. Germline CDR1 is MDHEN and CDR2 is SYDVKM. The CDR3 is CASITSGASTDTQYF. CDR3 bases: TGTGCCAGCATTACTAGCGGGGCTAGCACAGATACGCAGTATTTT.

CDR3 protein: CASSLGRVGKGYTF. The DNA of the CDR3 is TGTGCCAGCAGCTTGGGCAGGGTTGGTAAGGGCTACACCTTC. The chain couples TRBV5-6 to TRBJ1-2, with a possible D match to TRBD1 (5 bases). The CDR3 is made up of 14 amino acids. V was trimmed by 0 bases and J by 8 bases, leaving 14 bases between them. Germline CDR1 reads SGHDT; CDR2 reads YYEEEE.

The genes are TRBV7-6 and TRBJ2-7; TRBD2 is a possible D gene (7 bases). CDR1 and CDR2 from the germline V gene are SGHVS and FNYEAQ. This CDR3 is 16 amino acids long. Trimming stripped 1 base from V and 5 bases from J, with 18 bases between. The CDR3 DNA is TGTGCCAGCAGCTTAGGGTTTCGGGGGGCTGGGAACGAGCAGTACTTC. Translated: CASSLGFRGAGNEQYF.

DNA of the CDR3: TGTGCCAGTAGGGAACAGGGATTCCGTGCGAATGAGCAGTTCTTC. This encodes CASREQGFRANEQFF. This chain joins TRBV19 and TRBJ2-1; TRBD1 might be the D (6 bases). Germline-derived CDR1 and CDR2 are LNHDA and SQIVND (reference sequence). The CDR3 totals 15 residues. Trimming pared 6 bases from V and 7 bases from J, leaving 19 bases between.

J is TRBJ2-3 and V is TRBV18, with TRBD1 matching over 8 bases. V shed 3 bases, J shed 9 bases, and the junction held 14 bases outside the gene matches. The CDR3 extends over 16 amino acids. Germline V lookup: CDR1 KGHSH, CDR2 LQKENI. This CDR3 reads CASSPRTGGQGGTQYF. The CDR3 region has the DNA TGTGCCAGCTCACCCAGGACAGGAGGACAGGGTGGGACGCAGTATTTT.

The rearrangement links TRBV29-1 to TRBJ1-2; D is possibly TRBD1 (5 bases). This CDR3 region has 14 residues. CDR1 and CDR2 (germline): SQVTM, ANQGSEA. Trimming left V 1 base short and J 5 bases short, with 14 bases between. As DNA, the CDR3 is TGCAGCGTTGAAGGGGGCAGGGTACCATATGGCTACACCTTC. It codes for CSVEGGRVPYGYTF.

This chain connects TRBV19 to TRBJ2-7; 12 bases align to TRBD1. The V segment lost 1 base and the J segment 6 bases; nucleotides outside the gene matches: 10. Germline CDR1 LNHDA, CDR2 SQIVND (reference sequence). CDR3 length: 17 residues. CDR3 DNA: TGTGCCAGTAGTATAGCAGGACCAGGGACAGGGGGCTTCGAGCAGTACTTC. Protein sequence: CASSIAGPGTGGFEQYF. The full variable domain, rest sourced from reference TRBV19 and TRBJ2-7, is DGGITQSPKYLFRKEGQNVTLSCEQNLNHDAMYWYRQDPGQGLRLIYYSQIVNDFQKGDIAEGYSVSREKKESFPLTVTSAQKNPTAFYLCASSIAGPGTGGFEQYFGPGTRLTVT.

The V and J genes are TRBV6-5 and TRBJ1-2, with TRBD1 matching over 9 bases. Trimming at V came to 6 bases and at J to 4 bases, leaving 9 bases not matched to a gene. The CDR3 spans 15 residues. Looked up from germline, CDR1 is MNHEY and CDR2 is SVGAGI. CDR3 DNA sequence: TGTGCCAGCAGAACCGCCGGGACAGGGATCTATGGCTACACCTTC. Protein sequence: CASRTAGTGIYGYTF.

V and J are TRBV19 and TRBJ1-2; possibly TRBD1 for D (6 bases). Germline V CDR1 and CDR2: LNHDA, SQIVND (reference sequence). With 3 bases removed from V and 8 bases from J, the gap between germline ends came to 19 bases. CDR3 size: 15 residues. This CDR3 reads CASSIRSGTPGGYTF. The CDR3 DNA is TGTGCCAGTAGTATCCGTTCCGGGACACCAGGGGGCTACACCTTC.

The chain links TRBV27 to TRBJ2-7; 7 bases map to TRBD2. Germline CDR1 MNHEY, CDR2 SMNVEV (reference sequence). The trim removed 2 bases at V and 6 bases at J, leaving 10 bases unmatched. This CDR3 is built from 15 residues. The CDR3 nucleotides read TGTGCCAGCAGTTTACGGGGGGACCTACGCGGCGAGCAGTACTTC. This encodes CASSLRGDLRGEQYF.

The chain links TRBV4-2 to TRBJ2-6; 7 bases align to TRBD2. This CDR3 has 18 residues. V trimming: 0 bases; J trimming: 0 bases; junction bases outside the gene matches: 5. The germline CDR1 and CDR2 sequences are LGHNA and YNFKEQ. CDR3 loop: CASSQDRRENSGANVLTF. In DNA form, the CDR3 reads TGTGCCAGCAGCCAAGATAGGCGGGAGAACTCTGGGGCCAACGTCCTGACTTTC.

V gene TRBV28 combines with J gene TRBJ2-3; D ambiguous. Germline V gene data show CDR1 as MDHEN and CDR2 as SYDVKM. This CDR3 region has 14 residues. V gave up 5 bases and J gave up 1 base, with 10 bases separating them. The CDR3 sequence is CASSERRGTDTQYF. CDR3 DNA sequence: TGTGCCAGCAGTGAGCGTCGGGGCACAGATACGCAGTATTTT.

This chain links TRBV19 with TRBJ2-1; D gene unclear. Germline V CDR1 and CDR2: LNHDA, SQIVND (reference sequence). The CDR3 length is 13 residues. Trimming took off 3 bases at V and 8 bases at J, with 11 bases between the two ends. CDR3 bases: TGTGCCAGTAGTATCCCCCTTAGAGATGAGCAGTTCTTC. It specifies CASSIPLRDEQFF. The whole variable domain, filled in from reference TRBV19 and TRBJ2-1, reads DGGITQSPKYLFRKEGQNVTLSCEQNLNHDAMYWYRQDPGQGLRLIYYSQIVNDFQKGDIAEGYSVSREKKESFPLTVTSAQKNPTAFYLCASSIPLRDEQFFGPGTRLTVL.

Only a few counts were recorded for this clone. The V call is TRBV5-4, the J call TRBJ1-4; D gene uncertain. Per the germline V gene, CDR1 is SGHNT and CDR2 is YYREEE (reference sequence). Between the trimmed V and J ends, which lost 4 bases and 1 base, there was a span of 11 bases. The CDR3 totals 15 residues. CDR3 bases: TGTGCCAGCAGCATTGGCCCAGGAACTAATGAAAAACTGTTTTTT. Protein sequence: CASSIGPGTNEKLFF.

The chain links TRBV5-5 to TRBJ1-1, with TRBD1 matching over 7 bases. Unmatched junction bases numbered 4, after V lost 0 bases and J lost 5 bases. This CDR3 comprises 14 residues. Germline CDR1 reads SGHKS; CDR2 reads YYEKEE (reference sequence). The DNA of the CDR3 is TGTGCCAGCAGCTTGGGACAGGGACGGACTGAAGCTTTCTTT. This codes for CASSLGQGRTEAFF.

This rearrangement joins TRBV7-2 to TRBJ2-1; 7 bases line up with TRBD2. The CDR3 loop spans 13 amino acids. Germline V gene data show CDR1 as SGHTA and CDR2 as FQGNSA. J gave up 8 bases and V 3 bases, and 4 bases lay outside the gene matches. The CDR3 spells CASSLRLAHEQFF. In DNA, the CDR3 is TGTGCCAGCAGCTTGAGACTAGCCCATGAGCAGTTCTTC.